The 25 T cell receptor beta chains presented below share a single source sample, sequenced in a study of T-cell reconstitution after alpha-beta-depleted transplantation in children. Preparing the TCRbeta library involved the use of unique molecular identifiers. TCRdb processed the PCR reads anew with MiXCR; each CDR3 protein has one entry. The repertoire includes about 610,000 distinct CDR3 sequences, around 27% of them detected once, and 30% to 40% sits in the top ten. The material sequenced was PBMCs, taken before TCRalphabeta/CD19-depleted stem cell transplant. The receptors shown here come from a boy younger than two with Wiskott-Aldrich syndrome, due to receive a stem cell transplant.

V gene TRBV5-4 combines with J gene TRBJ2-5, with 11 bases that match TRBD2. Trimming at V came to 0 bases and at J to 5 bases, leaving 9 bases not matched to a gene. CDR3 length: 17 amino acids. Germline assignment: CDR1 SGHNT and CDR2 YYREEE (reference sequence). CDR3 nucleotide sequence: TGTGCCAGCAGCTTGGAGGTAGCGGGAGGGTGGAGGGAGACCCAGTACTTC. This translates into CASSLEVAGGWRETQYF.

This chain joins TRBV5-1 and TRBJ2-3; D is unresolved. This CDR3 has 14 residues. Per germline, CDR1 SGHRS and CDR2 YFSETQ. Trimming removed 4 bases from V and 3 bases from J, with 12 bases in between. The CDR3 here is CASSPDGWTDTQYF. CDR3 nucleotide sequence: TGCGCCAGCAGCCCCGACGGGTGGACAGATACGCAGTATTTT.

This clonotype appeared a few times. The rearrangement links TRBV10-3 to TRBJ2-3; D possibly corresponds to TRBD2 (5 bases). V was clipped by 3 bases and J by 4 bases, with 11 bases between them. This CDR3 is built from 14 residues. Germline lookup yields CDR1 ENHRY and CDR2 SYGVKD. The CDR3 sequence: CAISERGVADTQYF. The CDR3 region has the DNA TGTGCCATCAGTGAACGGGGAGTCGCAGATACGCAGTATTTT.

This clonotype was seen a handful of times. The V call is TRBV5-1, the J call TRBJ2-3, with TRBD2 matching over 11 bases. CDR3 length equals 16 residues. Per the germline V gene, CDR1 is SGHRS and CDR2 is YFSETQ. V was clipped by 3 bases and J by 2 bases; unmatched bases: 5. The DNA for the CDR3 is TGCGCCAGCAGCTACGGACTAGCGGGTCTCACAGATACGCAGTATTTT. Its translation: CASSYGLAGLTDTQYF. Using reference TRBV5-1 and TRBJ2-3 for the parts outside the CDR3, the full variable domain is KAGVTQTPRYLIKTRGQQVTLSCSPISGHRSVSWYQQTPGQGLQFLFEYFSETQRNKGNFPGRFSGRQFSNSRSEMNVSTLELGDSALYLCASSYGLAGLTDTQYFGPGTRLTVL.

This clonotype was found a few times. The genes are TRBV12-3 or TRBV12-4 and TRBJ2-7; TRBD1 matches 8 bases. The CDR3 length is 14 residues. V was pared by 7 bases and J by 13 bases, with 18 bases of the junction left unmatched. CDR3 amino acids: CASTLGQGALSLYF. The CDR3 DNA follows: TGTGCCAGCACCCTAGGGCAGGGGGCGCTTTCGTTATACTTC.

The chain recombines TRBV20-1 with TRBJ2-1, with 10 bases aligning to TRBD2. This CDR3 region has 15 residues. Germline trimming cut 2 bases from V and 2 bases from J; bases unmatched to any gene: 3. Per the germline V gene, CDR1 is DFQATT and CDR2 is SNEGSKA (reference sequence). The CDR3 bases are TGCAGTGCTAGACGGGGGACTAGCGCCTACAATGAGCAGTTCTTC. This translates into CSARRGTSAYNEQFF.

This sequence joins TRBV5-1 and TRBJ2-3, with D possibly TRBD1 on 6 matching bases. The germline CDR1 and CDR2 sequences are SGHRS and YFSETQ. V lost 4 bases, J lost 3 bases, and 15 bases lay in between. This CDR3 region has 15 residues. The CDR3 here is CASSPLGRGTDTQYF. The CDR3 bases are TGCGCCAGCAGCCCCTTGGGCAGGGGAACAGATACGCAGTATTTT.

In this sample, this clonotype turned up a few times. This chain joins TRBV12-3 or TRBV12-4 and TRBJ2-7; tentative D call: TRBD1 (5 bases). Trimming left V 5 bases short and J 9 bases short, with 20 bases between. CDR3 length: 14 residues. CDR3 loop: CASSKSQQGKGQYF. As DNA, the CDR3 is TGTGCCAGCAGTAAGTCCCAGCAGGGAAAGGGGCAGTACTTC.

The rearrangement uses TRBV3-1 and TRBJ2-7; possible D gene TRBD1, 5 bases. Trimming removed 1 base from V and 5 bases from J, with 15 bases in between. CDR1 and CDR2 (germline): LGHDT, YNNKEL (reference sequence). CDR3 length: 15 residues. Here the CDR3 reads CASSQARAGSHEQYF. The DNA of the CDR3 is TGTGCCAGCAGCCAAGCAAGGGCAGGGTCCCACGAGCAGTACTTC.

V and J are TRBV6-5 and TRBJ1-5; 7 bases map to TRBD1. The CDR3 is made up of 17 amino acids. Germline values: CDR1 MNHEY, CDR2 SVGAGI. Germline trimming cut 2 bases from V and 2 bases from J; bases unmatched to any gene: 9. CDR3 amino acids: CASSYDGTASGNQPQHF. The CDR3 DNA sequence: TGTGCCAGCAGTTACGACGGGACAGCAAGCGGCAATCAGCCCCAGCATTTT.

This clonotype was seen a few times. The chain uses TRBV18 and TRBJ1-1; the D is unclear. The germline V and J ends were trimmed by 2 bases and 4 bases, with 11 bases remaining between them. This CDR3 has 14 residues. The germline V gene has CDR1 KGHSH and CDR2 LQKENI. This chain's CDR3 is CASSPTRSGTEAFF. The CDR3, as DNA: TGTGCCAGCTCACCAACGAGGTCGGGCACTGAAGCTTTCTTT.

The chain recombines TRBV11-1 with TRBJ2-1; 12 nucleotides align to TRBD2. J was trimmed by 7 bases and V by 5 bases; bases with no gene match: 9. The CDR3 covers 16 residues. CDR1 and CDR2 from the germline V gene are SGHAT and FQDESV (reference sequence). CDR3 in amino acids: CASSPRLAGVVNEQFF. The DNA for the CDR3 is TGTGCCAGCAGCCCCAGACTAGCGGGAGTAGTAAATGAGCAGTTCTTC.

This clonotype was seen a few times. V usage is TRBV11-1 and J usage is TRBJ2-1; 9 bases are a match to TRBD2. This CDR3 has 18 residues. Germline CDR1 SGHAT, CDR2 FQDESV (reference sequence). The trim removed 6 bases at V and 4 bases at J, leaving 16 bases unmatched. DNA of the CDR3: TGTGCCAGCAGTCAAGCGGGAGGATTACGCAAGATTTACAATGAGCAGTTCTTC. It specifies CASSQAGGLRKIYNEQFF.

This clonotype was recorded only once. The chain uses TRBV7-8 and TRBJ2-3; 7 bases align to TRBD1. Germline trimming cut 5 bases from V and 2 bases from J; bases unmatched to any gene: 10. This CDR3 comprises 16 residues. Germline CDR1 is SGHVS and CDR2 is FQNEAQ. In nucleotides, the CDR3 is TGTGCCAGCAGCACACAACAGGGGTCCTACACAGATACGCAGTATTTT. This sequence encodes CASSTQQGSYTDTQYF.

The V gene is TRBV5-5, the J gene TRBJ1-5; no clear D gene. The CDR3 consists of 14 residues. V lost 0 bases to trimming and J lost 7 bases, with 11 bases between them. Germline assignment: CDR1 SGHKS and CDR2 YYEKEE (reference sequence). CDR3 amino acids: CASSLVLAGQPQHF. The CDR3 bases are TGTGCCAGCAGCTTGGTTCTGGCCGGGCAGCCCCAGCATTTT.

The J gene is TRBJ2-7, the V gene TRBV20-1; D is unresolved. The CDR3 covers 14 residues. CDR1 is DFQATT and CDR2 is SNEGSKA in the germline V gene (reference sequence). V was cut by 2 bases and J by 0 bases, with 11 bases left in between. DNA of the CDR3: TGCAGTGCTAGACTTCCGACCAACTCCTACGAGCAGTACTTC. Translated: CSARLPTNSYEQYF.

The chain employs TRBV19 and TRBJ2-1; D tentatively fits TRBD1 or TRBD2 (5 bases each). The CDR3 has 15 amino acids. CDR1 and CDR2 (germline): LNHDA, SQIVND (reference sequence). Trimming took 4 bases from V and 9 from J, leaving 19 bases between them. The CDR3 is CASSTTGKGVSEQFF. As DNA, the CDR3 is TGTGCCAGTAGTACGACCGGGAAAGGGGTTTCTGAGCAGTTCTTC.

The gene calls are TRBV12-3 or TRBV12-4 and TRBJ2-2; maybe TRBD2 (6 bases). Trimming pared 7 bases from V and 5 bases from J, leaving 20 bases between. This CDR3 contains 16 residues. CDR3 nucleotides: TGTGCCAGCAACAATCGACTAGTTGGGAGGACCGGGGAGCTGTTTTTT. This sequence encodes CASNNRLVGRTGELFF.

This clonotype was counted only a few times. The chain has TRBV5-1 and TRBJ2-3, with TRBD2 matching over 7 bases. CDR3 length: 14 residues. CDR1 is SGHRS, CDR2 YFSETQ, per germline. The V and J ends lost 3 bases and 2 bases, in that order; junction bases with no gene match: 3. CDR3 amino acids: CASSSGLHTDTQYF. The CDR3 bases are TGCGCCAGCAGCTCGGGACTACACACAGATACGCAGTATTTT. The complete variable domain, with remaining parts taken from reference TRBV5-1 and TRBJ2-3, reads KAGVTQTPRYLIKTRGQQVTLSCSPISGHRSVSWYQQTPGQGLQFLFEYFSETQRNKGNFPGRFSGRQFSNSRSEMNVSTLELGDSALYLCASSSGLHTDTQYFGPGTRLTVL.

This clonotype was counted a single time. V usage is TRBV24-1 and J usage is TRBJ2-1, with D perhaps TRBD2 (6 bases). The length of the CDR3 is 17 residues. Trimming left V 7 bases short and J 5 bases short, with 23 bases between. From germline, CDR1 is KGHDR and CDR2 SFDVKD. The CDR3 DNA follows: TGTGCCACCAGCGAGGGCAGGGAGGTAGCGACAGACAATGAGCAGTTCTTC. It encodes CATSEGREVATDNEQFF.

CDR3 residues: CASSSQLALGTGELFF. The DNA for the CDR3 is TGTGCCAGCAGCAGCCAACTAGCGCTCGGGACCGGGGAGCTGTTTTTT. The chain recombines TRBV7-8 with TRBJ2-2; 7 bases map to TRBD2. The germline gives CDR1 SGHVS, CDR2 FQNEAQ. This CDR3 contains 16 residues. The V gene end was trimmed by 5 bases and the J gene end by 5 bases; junction bases not matched to a gene: 11. Variable domain in full (rest from reference TRBV7-8 and TRBJ2-2): GAGVSQSPRYKVAKRGQDVALRCDPISGHVSLFWYQQALGQGPEFLTYFQNEAQLDKSGLPSDRFFAERPEGSVSTLKIQRTQQEDSAVYLCASSSQLALGTGELFFGEGSRLTVL.

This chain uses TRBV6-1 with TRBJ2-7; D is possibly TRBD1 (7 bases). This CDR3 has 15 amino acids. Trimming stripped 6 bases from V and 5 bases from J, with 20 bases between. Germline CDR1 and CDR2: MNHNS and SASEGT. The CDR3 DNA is TGTGCCAGCAGCTTCGGGACAGTGGGGGGTAACGAGCAGTACTTC. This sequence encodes CASSFGTVGGNEQYF.

The CDR3 DNA follows: TGTGCCAGCAGCTCGCATGGGCCCCGCGGAGATACGCAGTATTTT. Protein sequence: CASSSHGPRGDTQYF. V gene TRBV7-8 combines with J gene TRBJ2-3; D is ambiguous. The germline CDR1 and CDR2 sequences are SGHVS and FQNEAQ. CDR3 length: 15 amino acids. V lost 4 bases, J lost 5 bases, and 16 bases lay in between.

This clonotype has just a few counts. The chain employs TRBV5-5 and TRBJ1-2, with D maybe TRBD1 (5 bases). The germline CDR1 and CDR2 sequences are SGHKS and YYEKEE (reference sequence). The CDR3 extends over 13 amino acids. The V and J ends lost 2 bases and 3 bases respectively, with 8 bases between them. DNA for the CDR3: TGTGCCAGCAGCTTCGAGGGGCACTATGGCTACACCTTC. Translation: CASSFEGHYGYTF.

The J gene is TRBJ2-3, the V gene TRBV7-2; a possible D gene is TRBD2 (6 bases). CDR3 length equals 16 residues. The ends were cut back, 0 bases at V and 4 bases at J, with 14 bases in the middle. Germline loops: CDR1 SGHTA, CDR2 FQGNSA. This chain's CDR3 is CASSLAGTVFADTQYF. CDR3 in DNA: TGTGCCAGCAGCTTAGCCGGGACTGTTTTCGCAGATACGCAGTATTTT.